These 18 T cell receptor beta chains share one sample of origin, sequenced in a study of shared clonotypes between healthy human individuals. The protocol was immunoSEQ multiplex PCR, while the TCRdb copy is restricted to in-frame clones and leaves out a portion. The data contain some 2,500,000 clones, 85% to 95% of them singletons. The source material was naive CD4+ T cells from PBMCs. The subset is: CD45RA+ positively selected. The receptors were gathered from a man between 18 and 35 years old in good health. Some clones in this sample may be carry-over from other donors' samples.

The CDR3 DNA is TGCGCCAGCAGCTTGGGGGGCCAGGGAGTCGGGGAGCTGTTTTTT. Translating gives CASSLGGQGVGELFF. J is TRBJ2-2 and V is TRBV5-1, with D perhaps TRBD1 or TRBD2 (5 bases each). The CDR3 loop spans 15 amino acids. Germline CDR1 SGHRS, CDR2 YFSETQ. V lost 0 bases, J lost 7 bases, and 13 bases lay in between.

This clone has only one observation. The V call is TRBV29-1, the J call TRBJ2-5; no clear D gene. The CDR3 extends over 11 amino acids. Trimming removed 7 bases from V and 1 base from J, with 7 bases in between. Per germline, CDR1 SQVTM and CDR2 ANQGSEA. This chain's CDR3 is CSGAAQETQYF. The CDR3 bases are TGCAGCGGGGCCGCCCAAGAGACCCAGTACTTC.

In the case of this clone: This CDR3 is also generated by other DNA sequences in the sample. The rearrangement joins TRBV7-3 to TRBJ2-7; 7 bases are shared with TRBD2. After removal of 3 bases from V and 1 base from J, the junction contained 3 bases not matched to a gene. The germline gives CDR1 SGHTA, CDR2 FQGTGA. The CDR3 covers 14 residues. Written as DNA, the CDR3 is TGTGCCAGCAGCTTGAGGCGGGGGTCCTACGAGCAGTACTTC. This codes for CASSLRRGSYEQYF.

The rearrangement joins TRBV5-1 to TRBJ2-3, with a tentative D call TRBD2 (6 bases). The germline V and J ends were trimmed by 2 bases and 1 base, with 14 bases remaining between them. This CDR3 has 16 residues. CDR1 and CDR2 (germline): SGHRS, YFSETQ. CDR3 coding DNA: TGCGCCAGCAGCTTTGGCTCAGCGGGCCGCACAGATACGCAGTATTTT. Amino acid sequence: CASSFGSAGRTDTQYF.

The table lists this clone with a count of one. The rearrangement joins TRBV7-2 to TRBJ2-3, with D possibly matching TRBD2 (5 bases). The germline V and J ends were trimmed by 5 bases and 9 bases, with 21 bases remaining between them. Germline CDR1 SGHTA, CDR2 FQGNSA. This CDR3 contains 15 residues. CDR3 DNA: TGTGCCAGCAGCCCAGCGGTCGTCCGGCACGGCACGCAGTATTTT. Translating it yields CASSPAVVRHGTQYF.

The rearrangement links TRBV4-3 to TRBJ2-7; maybe TRBD2 (5 bases). Trimming pared 0 bases from V and 7 bases from J, leaving 13 bases between. The CDR3 sequence is 14 residues long. Germline assignment: CDR1 LGHNA and CDR2 YSLEER. The CDR3 DNA reads as TGCGCCAGCAGCCAAGAGCCGGGGATCGGTGAGCAGTACTTC. Translated: CASSQEPGIGEQYF.

This chain links TRBV6-6 with TRBJ2-1; tentatively, D is TRBD1 or TRBD2 (5 bases each). V dropped 0 bases and J dropped 6 bases, with 15 bases sitting between them. In germline, CDR1 is MNHNY, CDR2 SVGAGI (reference sequence). CDR3 size: 16 residues. CDR3 region: CASSYSEGPESNEQFF. The CDR3, as DNA: TGTGCCAGCAGTTACTCAGAGGGGCCGGAGAGCAATGAGCAGTTCTTC.

V gene TRBV2 combines with J gene TRBJ2-6; no clear D gene. The V and J ends lost 8 bases and 0 bases respectively, with 11 bases between them. Germline V gene lookup returns CDR1 SNHLY and CDR2 FYNNEI. This CDR3 contains 15 residues. CDR3 residues: CASSVASSGANVLTF. The CDR3 nucleotides read TGTGCCAGCTCGGTCGCTAGCTCTGGGGCCAACGTCCTGACTTTC.

This clone has only one observation. The chain uses TRBV6-5 and TRBJ2-7, with D possibly matching TRBD1 (7 bases). The CDR3 spans 14 residues. Trimming shortened V by 3 bases and J by 2 bases, and 11 bases separated the two germline ends. Looked up from germline, CDR1 is MNHEY and CDR2 is SVGAGI. CDR3 in amino acids: CASSYARGAYEQYF. Written as DNA, the CDR3 is TGTGCCAGCAGTTATGCCAGGGGGGCCTACGAGCAGTACTTC.

The chain employs TRBV19 and TRBJ1-1, with TRBD1 matching over 9 bases. Germline V lookup: CDR1 LNHDA, CDR2 SQIVND (reference sequence). The length of the CDR3 is 14 residues. V gave up 5 bases and J gave up 4 bases; unmatched junction bases: 5. The CDR3 sequence: CASSGTGRFTEAFF. The CDR3, as DNA: TGTGCCAGTAGTGGGACAGGGCGGTTCACTGAAGCTTTCTTT. Based on the CDR3 plus reference TRBV19 and TRBJ1-1, the full variable domain is DGGITQSPKYLFRKEGQNVTLSCEQNLNHDAMYWYRQDPGQGLRLIYYSQIVNDFQKGDIAEGYSVSREKKESFPLTVTSAQKNPTAFYLCASSGTGRFTEAFFGQGTRLTVV.

This chain uses TRBV15 with TRBJ2-6; D might be TRBD2 (5 bases). Germline-derived CDR1 and CDR2 are LNHNV and YYDKDF (reference sequence). This CDR3 is 17 amino acids long. Deletions cut 0 bases from V and 2 bases from J, with 11 bases between. The CDR3 loop reads CATSRDPKRAGANVLTF. The CDR3 DNA follows: TGTGCCACCAGCAGAGATCCAAAGAGGGCTGGGGCCAACGTCCTGACTTTC.

The CDR3 bases are TGTGCCAGCAGGAATAGCGGGAGGGGATACGAGCAGTACTTC. This gives the protein CASRNSGRGYEQYF. This chain uses TRBV7-8 with TRBJ2-7, with 11 bases lining up with TRBD2. The germline V gene has CDR1 SGHVS and CDR2 FQNEAQ. V was pared by 6 bases and J by 4 bases, with 5 bases of the junction left unmatched. The CDR3 runs to 14 residues.

With regard to this clone: Other DNA sequences in the same sample also yield this CDR3. V gene TRBV29-1 combines with J gene TRBJ2-1; 11 bases fit TRBD2. V was pared by 3 bases and J by 4 bases, with 2 bases of the junction left unmatched. CDR3 size: 14 residues. Looked up from germline, CDR1 is SQVTM and CDR2 is ANQGSEA. CDR3 DNA sequence: TGCAGCGTTGAGGGACTAGCGGAATACAATGAGCAGTTCTTC. It specifies CSVEGLAEYNEQFF.

V usage is TRBV6-1 and J usage is TRBJ2-5; 12 bases line up with TRBD2. The CDR3 loop spans 16 amino acids. CDR1 MNHNS and CDR2 SASEGT come from the germline V gene. Trimming cost V 4 bases and J 4 bases; bases outside gene matches: 7. In DNA form, the CDR3 reads TGTGCCAGCAGTGGGACTAGCGGGGTTTGGGGAGAGACCCAGTACTTC. Amino acids: CASSGTSGVWGETQYF.

J is TRBJ2-5 and V is TRBV11-2, with unresolved D. This CDR3 is 12 amino acids long. Per the germline V gene, CDR1 is SGHAT and CDR2 is FQNNGV. The ends were cut back, 5 bases at V and 6 bases at J, with 10 bases in the middle. DNA of the CDR3: TGTGCCAGCAGCCCAGGCTCGCAGACCCAGTACTTC. This translates into CASSPGSQTQYF. Full variable domain (missing parts from reference TRBV11-2 and TRBJ2-5): EAGVAQSPRYKIIEKRQSVAFWCNPISGHATLYWYQQILGQGPKLLIQFQNNGVVDDSQLPKDRFSAERLKGVDSTLKIQPAKLEDSAVYLCASSPGSQTQYFGPGTRLLVL.

The genes are TRBV11-3 and TRBJ1-1; the D gene is possibly TRBD1 (6 bases). Between the trimmed V and J ends, which lost 7 bases and 3 bases, there was a span of 18 bases. The CDR3 has 15 residues. Germline V CDR1 and CDR2: SGHNT, YENEEA. The CDR3 region has the DNA TGTGCCAGCAAGTCCCCAGGGGCTAAGGACACTGAAGCTTTCTTT. Encoded protein: CASKSPGAKDTEAFF.

This clone was detected only once. This chain joins TRBV7-9 and TRBJ1-5; D is ambiguous. Germline lookup yields CDR1 SEHNR and CDR2 FQNEAQ (reference sequence). Trimming removed 5 bases at V and 5 bases at J, with 19 bases between. The CDR3 extends over 16 amino acids. DNA for the CDR3: TGTGCCAGCAGCGCCCTCGGAGGCGCGGGGTATCAGCCCCAGCATTTT. This sequence encodes CASSALGGAGYQPQHF.

In the case of this clone: Within the sample, other DNA sequences also encode this same CDR3. The V call is TRBV28, the J call TRBJ2-1; no firm D call. Looked up from germline, CDR1 is MDHEN and CDR2 is SYDVKM. V was cut by 3 bases and J by 7 bases, with 4 bases left in between. The CDR3 is made up of 11 amino acids. CDR3 in DNA: TGTGCCAGCAGTTTGGGTAATGAGCAGTTCTTC. Its protein is CASSLGNEQFF.